This T cell receptor beta chain originates from a study of vaccination and CD4 T cells after COVID-19. As to treatment: roughly 10-day PBMC culture with coronavirus spike peptide pools or control peptides (ViraFEST assay). The Oncomine TCR Beta short-read assay was applied to DNA of cultured CD4+ T cells. TCRdb reanalysed the PCR reads using MiXCR and keeps one entry per CDR3 protein. Found here are fewer than 15,000 distinct CDR3 sequences, approximately 50% of them singletons; the top ten hold 15% to 20%. As to this clonotype: What it binds is not known.

Trimming removed 10 bases at V and 13 bases at J, with 16 bases between. This CDR3 contains 10 residues. Germline lookup yields CDR1 SGHDN and CDR2 FVKESK. The source of this sequence is a human donor who had recovered from COVID-19. The sequencing input was CD4+ T cells from blood, cultured in vitro. The chain recombines TRBV14 with TRBJ1-2, with D perhaps TRBD1 (6 bases). The CDR3 loop is CATRGAGCTF. The CDR3 coding sequence is TGTGCCACCAGGGGTGCAGGATGCACCTTC.